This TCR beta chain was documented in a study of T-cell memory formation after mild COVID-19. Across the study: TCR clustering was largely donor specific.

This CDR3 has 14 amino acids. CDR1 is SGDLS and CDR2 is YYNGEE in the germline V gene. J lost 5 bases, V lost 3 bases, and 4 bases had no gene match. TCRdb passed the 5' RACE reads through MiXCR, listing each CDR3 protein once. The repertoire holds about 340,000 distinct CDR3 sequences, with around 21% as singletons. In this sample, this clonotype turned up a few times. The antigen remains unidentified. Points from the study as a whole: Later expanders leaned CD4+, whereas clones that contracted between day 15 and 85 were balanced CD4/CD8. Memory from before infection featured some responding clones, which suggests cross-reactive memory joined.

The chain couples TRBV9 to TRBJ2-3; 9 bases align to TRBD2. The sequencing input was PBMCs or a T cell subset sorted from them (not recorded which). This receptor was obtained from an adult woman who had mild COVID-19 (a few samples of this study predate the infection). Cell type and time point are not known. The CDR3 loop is CASSERAGGDTQYF. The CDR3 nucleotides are TGTGCCAGCAGCGAAAGAGCGGGAGGAGATACGCAGTATTTT.